This T cell receptor beta chain appears in the sequencing data of a study of blood T cell repertoires in COVID-19. Study-wide background: The samples span acute and convalescent COVID-19 from the United States, Italy and Spain.

This clone was picked up a small number of times. Other nucleotide sequences from this sample produce the same CDR3. Per the original methods: Nucleated cell number was recorded as an estimate derived from reference gene primer amplification. Repertoires were generated with immunoSEQ multiplex PCR, while TCRdb's copy carries only in-frame clones and drops some. The V and J calls and clone size are taken from that table; D and trimming were inferred from the DNA. Of approximately 170,000 clones listed, 83% are singletons. V lost 0 bases, J lost 1 base, and 14 bases lay in between. The CDR3 contains 17 residues. Germline values: CDR1 LGHNA, CDR2 YSLEER.

This receptor was taken from a woman aged 80 or older with acute or convalescent COVID-19. This sequence joins TRBV4-3 and TRBJ2-3; possible D gene TRBD2, 6 bases. Material: peripheral blood. The CDR3 sequence: CASSQDLGASGTDTQYF. As DNA, the CDR3 is TGCGCCAGCAGCCAAGATCTTGGGGCTAGCGGCACAGATACGCAGTATTTT.